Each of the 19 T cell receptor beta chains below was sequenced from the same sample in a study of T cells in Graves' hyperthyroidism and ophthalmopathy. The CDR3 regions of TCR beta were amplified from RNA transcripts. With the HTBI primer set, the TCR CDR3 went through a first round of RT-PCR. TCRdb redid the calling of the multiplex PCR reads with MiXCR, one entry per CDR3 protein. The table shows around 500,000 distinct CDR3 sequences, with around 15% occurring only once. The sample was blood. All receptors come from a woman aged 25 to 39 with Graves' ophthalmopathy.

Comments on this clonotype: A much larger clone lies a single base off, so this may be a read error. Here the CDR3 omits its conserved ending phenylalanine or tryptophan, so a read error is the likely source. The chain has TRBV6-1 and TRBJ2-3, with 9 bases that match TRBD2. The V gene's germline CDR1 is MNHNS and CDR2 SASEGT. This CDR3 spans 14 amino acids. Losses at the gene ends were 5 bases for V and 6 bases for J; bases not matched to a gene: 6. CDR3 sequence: CASSRSGRADTQYS. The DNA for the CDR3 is TGTGCCAGCAGTCGTAGCGGGAGAGCGGATACGCAGTATTCT.

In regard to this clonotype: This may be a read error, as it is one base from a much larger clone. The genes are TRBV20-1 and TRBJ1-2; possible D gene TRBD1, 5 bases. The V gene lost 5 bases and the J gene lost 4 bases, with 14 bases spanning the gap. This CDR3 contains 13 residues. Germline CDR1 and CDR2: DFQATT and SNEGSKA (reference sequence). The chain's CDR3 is CSARSTASYGYTF. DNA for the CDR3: TGCAGTGCTCGATCGACAGCGAGCTATGGCTACACCTTC.

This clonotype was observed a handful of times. The CDR3 DNA is TGTGCCAGTAAATCTTCAAACGATTACCGGGACGCAAAAAGGGAGCTGTTTTTT. Protein sequence: CASKSSNDYRDAKRELFF. The chain is built from TRBV19 and TRBJ2-2; D possibly matches TRBD1 or TRBD2 (5 bases each). CDR3 length equals 18 residues. Trimming pared 7 bases from V and 9 bases from J, leaving 30 bases between. Germline CDR1 and CDR2: LNHDA and SQIVND (reference sequence).

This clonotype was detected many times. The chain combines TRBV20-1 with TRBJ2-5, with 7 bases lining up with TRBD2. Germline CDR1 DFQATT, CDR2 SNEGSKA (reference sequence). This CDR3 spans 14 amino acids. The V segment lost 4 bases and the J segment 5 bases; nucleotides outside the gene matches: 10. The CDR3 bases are TGCAGTGCTATATCCGGGACCGGGGGGGAGACCCAGTACTTC. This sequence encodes CSAISGTGGETQYF.

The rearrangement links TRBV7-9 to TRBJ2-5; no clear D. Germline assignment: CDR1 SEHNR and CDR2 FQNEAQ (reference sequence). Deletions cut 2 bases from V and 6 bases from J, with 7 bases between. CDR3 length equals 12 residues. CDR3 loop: CASSLSHQTQYF. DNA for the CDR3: TGTGCCAGCAGCTTATCCCACCAGACCCAGTACTTC. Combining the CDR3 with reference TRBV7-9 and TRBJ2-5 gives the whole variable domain DTGVSQNPRHKITKRGQNVTFRCDPISEHNRLYWYRQTLGQGPEFLTYFQNEAQLEKSRLLSDRFSAERPKGSFSTLEIQRTEQGDSAMYLCASSLSHQTQYFGPGTRLLVL.

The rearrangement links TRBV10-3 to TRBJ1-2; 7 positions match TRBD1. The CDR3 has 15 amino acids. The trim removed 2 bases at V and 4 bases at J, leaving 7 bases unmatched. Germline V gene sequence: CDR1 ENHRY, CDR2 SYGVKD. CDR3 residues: CAISERGQQFYGYTF. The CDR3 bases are TGTGCCATCAGTGAGAGGGGACAGCAATTCTATGGCTACACCTTC.

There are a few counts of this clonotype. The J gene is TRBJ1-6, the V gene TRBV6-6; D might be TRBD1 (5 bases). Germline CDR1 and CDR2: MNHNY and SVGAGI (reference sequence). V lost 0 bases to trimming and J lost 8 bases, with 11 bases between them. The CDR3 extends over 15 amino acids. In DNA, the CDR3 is TGTGCCAGCAGTTACTCAGGGGATCGGTATTCACCCCTCCACTTT. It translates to CASSYSGDRYSPLHF.

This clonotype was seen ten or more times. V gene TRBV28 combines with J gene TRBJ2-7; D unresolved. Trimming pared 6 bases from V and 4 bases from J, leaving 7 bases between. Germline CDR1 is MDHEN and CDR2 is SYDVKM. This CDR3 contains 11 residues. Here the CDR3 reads CASRQGYEQYF. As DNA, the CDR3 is TGTGCCAGCAGACAAGGGTACGAGCAGTACTTC.

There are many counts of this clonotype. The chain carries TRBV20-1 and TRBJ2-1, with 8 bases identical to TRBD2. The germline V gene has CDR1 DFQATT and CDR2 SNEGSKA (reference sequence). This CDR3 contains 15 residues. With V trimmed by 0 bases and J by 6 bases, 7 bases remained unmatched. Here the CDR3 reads CSARDLGLVFNEQFF. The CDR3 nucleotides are TGCAGTGCTAGAGATTTGGGACTAGTTTTCAATGAGCAGTTCTTC.

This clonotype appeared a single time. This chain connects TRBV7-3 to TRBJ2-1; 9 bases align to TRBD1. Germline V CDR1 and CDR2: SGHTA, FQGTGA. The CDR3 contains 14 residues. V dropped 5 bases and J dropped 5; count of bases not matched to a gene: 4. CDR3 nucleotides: TGTGCCAGCAGCCCAGGACAGGGGAACAATGAGCAGTTCTTC. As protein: CASSPGQGNNEQFF. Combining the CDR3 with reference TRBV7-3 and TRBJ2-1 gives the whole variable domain GAGVSQTPSNKVTEKGKYVELRCDPISGHTALYWYRQSLGQGPEFLIYFQGTGAADDSGLPNDRFFAVRPEGSVSTLKIQRTERGDSAVYLCASSPGQGNNEQFFGPGTRLTVL.

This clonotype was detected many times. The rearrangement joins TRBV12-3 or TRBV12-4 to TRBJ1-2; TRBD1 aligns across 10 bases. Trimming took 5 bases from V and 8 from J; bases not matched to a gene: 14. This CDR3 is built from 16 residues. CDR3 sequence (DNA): TGTGCCAGCAGTCCCGGGACAGGGGCGTATTTGGGCGGCTACACCTTC. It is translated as CASSPGTGAYLGGYTF.

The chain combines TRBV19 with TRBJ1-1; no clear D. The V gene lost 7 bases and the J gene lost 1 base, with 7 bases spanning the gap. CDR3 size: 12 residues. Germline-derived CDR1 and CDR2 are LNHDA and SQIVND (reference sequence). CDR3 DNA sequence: TGTGCCAGTAATTACAGGAACACTGAAGCTTTCTTT. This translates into CASNYRNTEAFF.

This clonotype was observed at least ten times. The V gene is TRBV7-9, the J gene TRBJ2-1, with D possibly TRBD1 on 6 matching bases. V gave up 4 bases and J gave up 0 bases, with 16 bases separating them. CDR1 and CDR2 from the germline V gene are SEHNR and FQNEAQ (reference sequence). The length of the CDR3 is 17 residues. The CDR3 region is CASSSQTGSSSYNEQFF. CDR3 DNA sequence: TGTGCCAGCAGCTCTCAAACAGGGTCGAGCTCCTACAATGAGCAGTTCTTC.

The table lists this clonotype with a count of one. The CDR3 reads CASSQFRQETQYF. The CDR3 coding sequence is TGTGCCAGCAGCCAATTCCGACAAGAGACCCAGTACTTC. This chain joins TRBV14 and TRBJ2-5; D is unresolved. The CDR3 has 13 residues. Germline values: CDR1 SGHDN, CDR2 FVKESK. V shed 2 bases and J shed 2 bases, with 6 bases lying between them.

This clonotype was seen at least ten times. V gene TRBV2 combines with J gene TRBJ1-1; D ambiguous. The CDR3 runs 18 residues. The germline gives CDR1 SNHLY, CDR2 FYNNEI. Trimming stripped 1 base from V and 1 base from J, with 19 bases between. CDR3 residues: CASSEGGVWGVRNTEAFF. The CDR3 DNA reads TGTGCCAGCAGTGAAGGTGGGGTATGGGGTGTTCGGAACACTGAAGCTTTCTTT. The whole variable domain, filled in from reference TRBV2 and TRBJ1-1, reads EPEVTQTPSHQVTQMGQEVILRCVPISNHLYFYWYRQILGQKVEFLVSFYNNEISEKSEIFDDQFSVERPDGSNFTLKIRSTKLEDSAMYFCASSEGGVWGVRNTEAFFGQGTRLTVV.

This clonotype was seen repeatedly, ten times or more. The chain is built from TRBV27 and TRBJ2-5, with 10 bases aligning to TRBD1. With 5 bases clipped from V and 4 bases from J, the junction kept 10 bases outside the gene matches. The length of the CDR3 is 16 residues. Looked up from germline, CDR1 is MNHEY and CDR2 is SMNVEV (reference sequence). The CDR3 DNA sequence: TGTGCCAGCAGTATCCTCTTTGGGACAGGGGCAGAGACCCAGTACTTC. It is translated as CASSILFGTGAETQYF.

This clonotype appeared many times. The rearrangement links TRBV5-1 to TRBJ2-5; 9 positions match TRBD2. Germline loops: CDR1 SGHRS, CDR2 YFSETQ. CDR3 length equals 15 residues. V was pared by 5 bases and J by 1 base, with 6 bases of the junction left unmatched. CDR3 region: CASSMTSGAQETQYF. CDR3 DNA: TGCGCCAGCAGTATGACTAGCGGAGCCCAAGAGACCCAGTACTTC.

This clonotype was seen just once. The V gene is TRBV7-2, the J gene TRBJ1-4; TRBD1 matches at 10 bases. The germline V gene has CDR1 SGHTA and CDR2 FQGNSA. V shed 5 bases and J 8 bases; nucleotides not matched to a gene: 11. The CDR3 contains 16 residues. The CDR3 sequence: CASSQKGQGMREKLFF. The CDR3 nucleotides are TGTGCCAGCAGCCAAAAGGGACAGGGGATGAGAGAAAAACTGTTTTTT. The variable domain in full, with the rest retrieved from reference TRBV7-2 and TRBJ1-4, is GAGVSQSPSNKVTEKGKDVELRCDPISGHTALYWYRQSLGQGLEFLIYFQGNSAPDKSGLPSDRFSAERTGGSVSTLTIQRTQQEDSAVYLCASSQKGQGMREKLFFGSGTQLSVL.

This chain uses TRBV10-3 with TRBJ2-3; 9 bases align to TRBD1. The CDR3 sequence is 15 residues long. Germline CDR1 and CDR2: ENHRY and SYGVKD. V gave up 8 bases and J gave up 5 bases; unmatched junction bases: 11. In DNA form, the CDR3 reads TGTGCCATCTCTGGGACAGGGACGGGGGGAGATACGCAGTATTTT. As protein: CAISGTGTGGDTQYF.